This TCR beta chain stems from a study of naive and memory T cell subsets. Study-wide points: Findings for naive and memory subsets could not be checked against ground truth. Especially in CD8 cells, naive repertoires contained a few larger clonotypes, possibly CD45RA-re-expressing memory cells. Diversity fell and Gini index rose from naive through CM, EM, EMRA.

The germline V gene encodes CDR1 DFQATT and CDR2 SNEGSKA (reference sequence). V was cut by 3 bases and J by 10 bases, with 20 bases left in between. There are 14 residues in the CDR3. Cells stained for CD3, CD4, CD8, CD45RA and CD27 were sorted into four subsets. The table lists this clonotype with many counts. Its antigen is as yet unknown. The beta constant-region primer was an equimolar mix of two oligonucleotides covering TRBC1 and TRBC2. The ligated cDNA underwent four PCR rounds using SP2 and nested alpha and beta constant-region primers. Ligation attached a single-stranded oligonucleotide with a 12-nucleotide UMI and the SP2 primer to the cDNA 3' end. TCRdb reprocessed the UMI-ligation and nested PCR reads with MiXCR, giving one entry per CDR3 protein. The data hold 140,000 to 150,000 distinct CDR3 sequences, with approximately 22% observed a single time.

The chain joins TRBV20-1 to TRBJ2-3; D is unresolved. What was sequenced was naive CD4+ T cells from blood. This sequence was found in a human donor in good health. CDR3 protein: CSASVTVDRGSQYF. The CDR3 DNA reads TGCAGTGCTAGTGTGACGGTGGACCGTGGATCGCAGTATTTT.